Here is one T cell receptor beta chain with its context. This specimen belongs to a study of blood T cell repertoires in COVID-19. Germline CDR1 reads MNHEY; CDR2 reads SVGAGI. J gave up 4 bases and V 6 bases, and 11 bases lay outside the gene matches. The CDR3 contains 15 residues. TCRdb keeps only in-frame clones here, not all; method: immunoSEQ multiplex PCR. The sample contains some 400,000 clones, 85% to 90% of which appear only once. The source of this sequence is a human donor in a cohort sampled during active COVID-19. V usage is TRBV6-5 and J usage is TRBJ2-7; 8 positions match TRBD1. The sample was peripheral blood. CDR3 residues: CASSGQGAGRYEQYF. The CDR3 DNA sequence: TGTGCCAGCAGCGGTCAGGGGGCTGGGAGGTACGAGCAGTACTTC.